Detailed here is one T cell receptor beta chain. It lacks a known antigen. No base-level quality is on record; no much larger clone is a single base apart. The CDR3 regions of human TCRbeta chains were subjected to immunosequencing. Turning to the authors' computational methods: TCRs in the repertoires were matched against a reference library of SARS-CoV-2-specific TCRs that had been generated with the MIRA antigen-specificity platform. Breadth was defined as the fraction of unique TCRs that were SARS-CoV-2-associated, and depth was defined as the fraction of total T cells that were SARS-CoV-2-associated. Using the MIRA data, each spike-specific TCR was mapped to the spike region that the TCR reacts to and placed in a CD4 or CD8 class. Log10-transformed breadth and depth values were compared by one-way ANOVA with Sidak's multiple comparisons tests. The table was pulled from immuneACCESS by TCRdb, which kept in-frame rearrangements only. Such tables lose some clones; where checked, under half of the loss comes from unresolved V genes, and the rest has no known cause. The V and J calls and clone size are taken from that table; D and trimming were inferred from the DNA. The sample yields about 85,000 clones; about 85% were counted once. The top ten clonotypes cover 4.5% of the sample.

The data belong to a study of T cell responses to AZD1222 COVID-19 vaccine (dated by TCRdb to about 2021). Concerning the study at large: A total of over 230 trial participants underwent TCR sequencing, of whom 207 had received two doses of AZD1222 and roughly 26 had received two doses of the MenACWY control vaccine. Trial participants were enrolled by age into subgroups of 18-55, 56-69 and 70-plus years, and around 150, 29 and 61 TCR-sequenced participants, respectively, were included in these subgroups. Findings and caveats that apply to the study as a whole: In the small 56-69-year group, the increase in depth fell short of significance, most likely because of low power. No day 14 peak-response samples were available, so repertoires were characterized only after the peak T cell response. Conclusions about previously exposed vaccinees are limited because only a handful of AZD1222 recipients were SARS-CoV-2 seropositive at baseline. The vaccine-associated CD4 TCRs covered the entire spike protein, and the dominant responses fell in regions 160-218 and 743-854. Participants were mostly white British, with more females than males. The authors suggested clonal diversity may have been underestimated. Spike-specific TCR breadth and depth rose significantly after two AZD1222 doses compared with day 0 and with MenACWY recipients. Reportedly, close to half of the unique spike-specific TCRs recognized epitopes lying outside the regions that are mutated in the B.1.351 and B.1.1.7 variants.

Cut back by 2 bases and 3 bases, the V and J ends lie 3 bases apart. Via the germline V gene, CDR1 is MNHEY and CDR2 SVGEGT. The CDR3 runs 12 amino acids, cysteine and phenylalanine included. The only DNA kept is the CDR3, 36 bases in frame from the first base. The time point label, as the study defines it: about 28 days (+/-7) after the second vaccine dose. AZD1222 recipients whose second dose came at about 4 weeks and those whose second dose came at about 12 weeks were combined into one group, since spike-specific TCR depth and breadth did not differ between the two schedules. Vaccinee samples came from UK trials COV001 and COV002, including a single-blind randomized controlled phase 2/3 trial of AZD1222 (ChAdOx1 nCoV-19) in healthy adults. Trial participant PBMC samples were collected at day 0 and day 28 after the second dose for TCRbeta chain sequencing.

The sample was peripheral blood, taken 28 days after the second AZD1222 dose. This receptor chain uses TRBV6-2 or TRBV6-3 and TRBJ2-3; the D gene is not confidently resolved. The clonotype comes from an adult who received the AZD1222 COVID-19 vaccine. DNA sequence: TGTGCCAGCAGTTACAGAACAGATACGCAGTATTTT. Its translation is CASSYRTDTQYF.